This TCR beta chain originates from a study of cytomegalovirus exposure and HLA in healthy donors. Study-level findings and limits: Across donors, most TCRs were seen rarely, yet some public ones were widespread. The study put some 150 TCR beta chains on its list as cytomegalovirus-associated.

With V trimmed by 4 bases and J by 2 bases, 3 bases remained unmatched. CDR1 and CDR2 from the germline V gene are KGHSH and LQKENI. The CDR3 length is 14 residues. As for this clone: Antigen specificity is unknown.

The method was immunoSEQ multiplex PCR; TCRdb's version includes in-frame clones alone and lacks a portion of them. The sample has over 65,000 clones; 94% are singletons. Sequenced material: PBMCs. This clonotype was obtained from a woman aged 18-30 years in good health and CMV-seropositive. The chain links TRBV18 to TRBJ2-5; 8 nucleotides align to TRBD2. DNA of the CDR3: TGTGCCAGCTCACACGGGACTAGACAAGAGACCCAGTACTTC. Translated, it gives CASSHGTRQETQYF.